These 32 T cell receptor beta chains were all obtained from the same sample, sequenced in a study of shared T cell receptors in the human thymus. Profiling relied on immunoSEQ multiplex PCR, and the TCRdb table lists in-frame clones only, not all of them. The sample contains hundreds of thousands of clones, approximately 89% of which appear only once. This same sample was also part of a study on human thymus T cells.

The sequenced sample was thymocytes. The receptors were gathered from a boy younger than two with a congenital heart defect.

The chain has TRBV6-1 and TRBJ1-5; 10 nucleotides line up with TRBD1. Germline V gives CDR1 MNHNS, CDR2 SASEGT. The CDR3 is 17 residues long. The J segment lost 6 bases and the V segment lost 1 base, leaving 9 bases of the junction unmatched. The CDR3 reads CASSEVGTGVRGQPQHF. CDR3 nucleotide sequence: TGTGCCAGCAGTGAAGTAGGGACAGGGGTGAGGGGTCAGCCCCAGCATTTT.

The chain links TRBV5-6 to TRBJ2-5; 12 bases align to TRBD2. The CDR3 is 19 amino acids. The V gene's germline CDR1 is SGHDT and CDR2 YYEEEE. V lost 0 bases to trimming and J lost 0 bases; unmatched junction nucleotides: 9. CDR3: CASSLVARRLAGDQETQYF. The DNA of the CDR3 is TGTGCCAGCAGCTTGGTAGCCCGTCGACTAGCGGGAGACCAAGAGACCCAGTACTTC.

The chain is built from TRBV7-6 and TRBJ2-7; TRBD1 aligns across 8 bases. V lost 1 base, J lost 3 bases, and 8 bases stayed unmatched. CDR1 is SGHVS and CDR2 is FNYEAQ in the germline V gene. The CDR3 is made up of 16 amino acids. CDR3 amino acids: CASSLVVQGANYEQYF. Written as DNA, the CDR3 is TGTGCCAGCAGCTTAGTTGTGCAGGGGGCGAACTACGAGCAGTACTTC.

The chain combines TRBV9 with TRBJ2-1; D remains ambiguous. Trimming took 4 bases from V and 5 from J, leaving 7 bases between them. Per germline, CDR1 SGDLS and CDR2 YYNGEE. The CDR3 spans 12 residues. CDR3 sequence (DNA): TGTGCCAGCAGCCCACCGGACAATGAGCAGTTCTTC. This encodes CASSPPDNEQFF.

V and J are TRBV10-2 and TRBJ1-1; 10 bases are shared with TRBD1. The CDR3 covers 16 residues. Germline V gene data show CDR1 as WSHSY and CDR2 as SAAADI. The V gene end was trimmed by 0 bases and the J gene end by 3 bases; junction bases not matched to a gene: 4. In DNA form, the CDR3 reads TGCGCCAGCAGTGAGTCGGGACAGGGGTTCGACACTGAAGCTTTCTTT. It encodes CASSESGQGFDTEAFF.

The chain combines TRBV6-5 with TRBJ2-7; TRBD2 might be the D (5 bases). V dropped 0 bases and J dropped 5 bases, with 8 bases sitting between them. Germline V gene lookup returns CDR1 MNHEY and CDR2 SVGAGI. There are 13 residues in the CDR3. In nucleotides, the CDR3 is TGTGCCAGCAGTTACTCACCGGGGAACGAGCAGTACTTC. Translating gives CASSYSPGNEQYF.

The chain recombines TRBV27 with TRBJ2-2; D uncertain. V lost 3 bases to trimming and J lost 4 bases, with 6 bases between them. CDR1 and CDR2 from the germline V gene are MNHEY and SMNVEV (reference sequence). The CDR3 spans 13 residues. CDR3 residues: CASSFSGTGELFF. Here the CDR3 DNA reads TGTGCCAGCAGTTTCTCCGGCACCGGGGAGCTGTTTTTT.

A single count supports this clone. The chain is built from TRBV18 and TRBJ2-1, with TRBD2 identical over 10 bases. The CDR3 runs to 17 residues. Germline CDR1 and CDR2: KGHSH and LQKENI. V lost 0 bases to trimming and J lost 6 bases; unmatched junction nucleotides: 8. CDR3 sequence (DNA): TGTGCCAGCTCACCACCTACTAGAGCGGGAGGGTTCAATGAGCAGTTCTTC. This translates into CASSPPTRAGGFNEQFF.

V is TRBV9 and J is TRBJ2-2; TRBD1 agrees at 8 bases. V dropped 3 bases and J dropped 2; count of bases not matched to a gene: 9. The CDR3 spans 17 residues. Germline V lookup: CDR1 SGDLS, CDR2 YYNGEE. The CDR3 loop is CASSARTGSPNTGELFF. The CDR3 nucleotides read TGTGCCAGCAGCGCGAGGACAGGGTCTCCAAACACCGGGGAGCTGTTTTTT.

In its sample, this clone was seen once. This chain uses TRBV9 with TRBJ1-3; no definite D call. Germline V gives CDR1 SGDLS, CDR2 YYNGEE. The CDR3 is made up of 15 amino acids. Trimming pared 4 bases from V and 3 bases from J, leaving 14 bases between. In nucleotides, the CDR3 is TGTGCCAGCAGCCATAGCGGCAGTCTTGGAAACACCATATATTTT. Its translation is CASSHSGSLGNTIYF.

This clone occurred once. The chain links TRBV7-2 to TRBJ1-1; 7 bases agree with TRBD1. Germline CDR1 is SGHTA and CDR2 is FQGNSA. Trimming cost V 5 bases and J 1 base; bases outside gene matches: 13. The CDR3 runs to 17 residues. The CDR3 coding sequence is TGTGCCAGCAGCCTAGTGGGAGCGGACAGGACGAACACTGAAGCTTTCTTT. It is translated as CASSLVGADRTNTEAFF.

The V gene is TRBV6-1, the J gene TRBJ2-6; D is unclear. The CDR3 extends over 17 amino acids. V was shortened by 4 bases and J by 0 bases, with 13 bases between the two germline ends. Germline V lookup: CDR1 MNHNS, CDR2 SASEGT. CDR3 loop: CASSGPRHPSGANVLTF. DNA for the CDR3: TGTGCCAGCAGTGGACCCAGACACCCCTCTGGGGCCAACGTCCTGACTTTC.

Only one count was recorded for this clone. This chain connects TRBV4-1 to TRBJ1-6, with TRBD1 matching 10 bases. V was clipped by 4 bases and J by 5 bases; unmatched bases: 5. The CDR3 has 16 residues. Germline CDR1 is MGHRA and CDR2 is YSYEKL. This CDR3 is CASSPPGQGDNSPLHF. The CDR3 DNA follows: TGCGCCAGCAGCCCGCCAGGACAGGGGGATAATTCACCCCTCCACTTT.

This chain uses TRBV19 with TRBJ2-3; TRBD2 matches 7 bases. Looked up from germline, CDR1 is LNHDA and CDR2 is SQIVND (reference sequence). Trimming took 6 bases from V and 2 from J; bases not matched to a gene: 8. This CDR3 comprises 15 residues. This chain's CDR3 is CASRTTGGPTDTQYF. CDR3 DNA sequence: TGTGCCAGTAGAACCACGGGGGGACCCACAGATACGCAGTATTTT.

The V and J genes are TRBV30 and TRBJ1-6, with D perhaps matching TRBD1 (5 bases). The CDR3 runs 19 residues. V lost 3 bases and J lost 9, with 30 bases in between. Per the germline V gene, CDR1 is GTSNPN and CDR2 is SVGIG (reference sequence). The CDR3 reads CAWRLGGSEGTKVGSPLHF. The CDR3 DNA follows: TGTGCCTGGAGGCTCGGGGGGTCCGAGGGGACCAAAGTAGGTTCACCCCTCCACTTT.

CDR3 coding DNA: TGCGCCAGCAGCCAGTACGGCAGCGCTCCCAAAAACATTCAGTACTTC. This codes for CASSQYGSAPKNIQYF. The rearrangement joins TRBV4-3 to TRBJ2-4; D remains ambiguous. Deletions cut 3 bases from V and 2 bases from J, with 14 bases between. The length of the CDR3 is 16 residues. The germline V gene encodes CDR1 LGHNA and CDR2 YSLEER.

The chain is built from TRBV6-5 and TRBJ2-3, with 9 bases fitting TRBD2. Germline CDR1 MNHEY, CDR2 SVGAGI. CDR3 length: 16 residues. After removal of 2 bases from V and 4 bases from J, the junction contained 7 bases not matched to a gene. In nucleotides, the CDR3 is TGTGCCAGCAGTTACATAACCCGCGGGAGGGCAGATACGCAGTATTTT. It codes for CASSYITRGRADTQYF.

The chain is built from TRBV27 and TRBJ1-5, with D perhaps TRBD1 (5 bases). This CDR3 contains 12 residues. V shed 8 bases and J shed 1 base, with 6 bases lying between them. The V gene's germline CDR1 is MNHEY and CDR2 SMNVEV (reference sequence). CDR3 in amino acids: CASGGSNQPQHF. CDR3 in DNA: TGTGCCAGCGGGGGGAGCAATCAGCCCCAGCATTTT.

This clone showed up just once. The DNA for the CDR3 is TGTGCCAGCAGCCAAGCCCCGACGGACAGGGCACATGGAAACACCATATATTTT. It yields the protein CASSQAPTDRAHGNTIYF. V is TRBV14 and J is TRBJ1-3; 8 positions agree with TRBD1. Germline V gene lookup returns CDR1 SGHDN and CDR2 FVKESK. This CDR3 comprises 18 residues. The V and J ends lost 1 base and 3 bases, in that order; junction bases with no gene match: 11.

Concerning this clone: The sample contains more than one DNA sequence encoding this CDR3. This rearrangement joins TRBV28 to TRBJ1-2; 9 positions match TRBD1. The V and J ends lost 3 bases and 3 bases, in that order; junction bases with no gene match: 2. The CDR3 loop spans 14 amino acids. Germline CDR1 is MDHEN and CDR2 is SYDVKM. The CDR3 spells CASSLTGGDYGYTF. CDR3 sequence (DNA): TGTGCCAGCAGTTTGACAGGGGGAGACTATGGCTACACCTTC.

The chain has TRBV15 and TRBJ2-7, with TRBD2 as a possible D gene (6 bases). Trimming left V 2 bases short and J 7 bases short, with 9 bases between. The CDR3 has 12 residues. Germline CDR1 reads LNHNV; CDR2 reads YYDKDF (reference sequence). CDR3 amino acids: CATSRQGGEQYF. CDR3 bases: TGTGCCACCAGCAGACAAGGAGGGGAGCAGTACTTC.

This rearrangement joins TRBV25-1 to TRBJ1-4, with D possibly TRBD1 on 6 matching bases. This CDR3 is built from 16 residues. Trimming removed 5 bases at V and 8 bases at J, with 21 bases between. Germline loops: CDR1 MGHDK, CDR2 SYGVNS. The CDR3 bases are TGTGCCAGCAGTATATCTACAGGGTTTCAATACGAAAAACTGTTTTTT. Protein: CASSISTGFQYEKLFF.

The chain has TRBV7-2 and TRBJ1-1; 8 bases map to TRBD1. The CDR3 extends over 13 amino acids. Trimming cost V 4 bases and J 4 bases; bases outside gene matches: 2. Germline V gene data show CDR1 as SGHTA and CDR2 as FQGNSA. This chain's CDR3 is CASSYTGGTEAFF. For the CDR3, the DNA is TGTGCCAGCAGCTATACAGGGGGCACTGAAGCTTTCTTT.

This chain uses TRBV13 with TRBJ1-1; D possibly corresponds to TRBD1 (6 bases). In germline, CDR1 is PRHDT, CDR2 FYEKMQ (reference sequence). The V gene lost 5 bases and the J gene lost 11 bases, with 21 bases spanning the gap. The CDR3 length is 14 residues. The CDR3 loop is CASSDPGGRGRAFF. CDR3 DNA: TGTGCCAGCAGCGACCCGGGGGGCCGTGGTCGGGCTTTCTTT.

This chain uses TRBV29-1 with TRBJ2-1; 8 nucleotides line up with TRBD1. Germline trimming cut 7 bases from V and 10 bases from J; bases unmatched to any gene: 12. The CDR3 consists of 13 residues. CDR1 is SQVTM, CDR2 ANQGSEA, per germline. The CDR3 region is CSDLGQGEGEQFF. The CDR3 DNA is TGCAGCGACCTCGGACAGGGAGAAGGGGAGCAGTTCTTC.

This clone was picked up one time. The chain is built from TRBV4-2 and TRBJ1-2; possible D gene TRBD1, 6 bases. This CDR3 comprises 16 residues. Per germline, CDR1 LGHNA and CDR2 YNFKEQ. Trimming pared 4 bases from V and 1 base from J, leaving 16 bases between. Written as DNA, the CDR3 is TGTGCCAGCAGCCCGCTACGGGGGGGCTGTAACTATGGCTACACCTTC. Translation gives CASSPLRGGCNYGYTF.

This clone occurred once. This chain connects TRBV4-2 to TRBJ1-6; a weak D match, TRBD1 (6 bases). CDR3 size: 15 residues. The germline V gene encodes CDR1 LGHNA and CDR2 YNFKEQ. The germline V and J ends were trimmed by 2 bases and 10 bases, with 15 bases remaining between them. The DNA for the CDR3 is TGTGCCAGCAGCCAATTTGAGGGCAGGGGATCACCCCTCCACTTT. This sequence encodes CASSQFEGRGSPLHF.

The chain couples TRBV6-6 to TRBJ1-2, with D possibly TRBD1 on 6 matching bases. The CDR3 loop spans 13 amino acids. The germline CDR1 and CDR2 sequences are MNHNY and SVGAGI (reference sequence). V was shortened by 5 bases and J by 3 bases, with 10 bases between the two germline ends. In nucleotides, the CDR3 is TGTGCCAGCAGTACGGACAGCCACTATGGCTACACCTTC. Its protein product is CASSTDSHYGYTF.

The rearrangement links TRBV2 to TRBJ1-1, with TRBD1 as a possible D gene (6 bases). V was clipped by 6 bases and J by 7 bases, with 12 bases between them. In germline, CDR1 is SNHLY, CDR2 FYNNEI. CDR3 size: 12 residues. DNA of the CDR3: TGTGCCAGCAGCAACAGGGAAGGTGAAGCTTTCTTT. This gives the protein CASSNREGEAFF.

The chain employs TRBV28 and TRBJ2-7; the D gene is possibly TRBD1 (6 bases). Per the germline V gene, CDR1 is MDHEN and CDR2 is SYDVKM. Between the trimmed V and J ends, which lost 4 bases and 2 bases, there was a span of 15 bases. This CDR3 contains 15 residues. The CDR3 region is CASSSTGTYTYEQYF. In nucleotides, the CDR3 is TGTGCCAGCAGTTCAACAGGGACCTACACCTACGAGCAGTACTTC.

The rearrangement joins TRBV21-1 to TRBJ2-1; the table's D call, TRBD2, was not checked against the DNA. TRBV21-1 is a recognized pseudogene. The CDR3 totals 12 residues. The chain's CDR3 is CASSKRGNEQFF. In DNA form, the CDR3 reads TGTGCCAGCAGCAAACGCGGTAATGAGCAGTTCTTC.

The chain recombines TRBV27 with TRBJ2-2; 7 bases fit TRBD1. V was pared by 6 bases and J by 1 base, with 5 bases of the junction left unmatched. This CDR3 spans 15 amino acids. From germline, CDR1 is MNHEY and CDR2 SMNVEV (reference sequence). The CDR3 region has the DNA TGTGCCAGCAGGCAGGGGGACAAGAACACCGGGGAGCTGTTTTTT. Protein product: CASRQGDKNTGELFF.